These T cell receptor beta chains were read from a single sample in a study of blood T cell repertoires in COVID-19. Clones were sequenced by immunoSEQ multiplex PCR, and TCRdb holds only the in-frame ones, with some missing. The sample lists fewer than 200,000 clones, around four fifths occurring once. The sequencing input was peripheral blood. Receptors were obtained from a woman between 70 and 85 years old who had recovered from COVID-19. CDR3s include the opening cysteine and the closing phenylalanine or tryptophan. The D gene is left open where the match is weak. Where a row states a size, it is once, few, many or the class of an expanded clone; other rows omit it.

D: TRBD2; size: -; J: TRBJ2-1; V: TRBV6-5; CDR3: CASTRGGRWNEQFF; DNA: TGTGCCAGCACGCGGGGGGGACGTTGGAATGAGCAGTTCTTC
D: -; size: -; J: TRBJ2-1; V: TRBV21-1; CDR3: CASSPPGLPGSSYNEQFF; DNA: TGTGCCAGCAGCCCCCCGGGACTCCCAGGGAGCTCCTACAATGAGCAGTTCTTC
D: -; size: -; J: TRBJ2-1; V: TRBV4-1; CDR3: CASSQAATGPNEQFF; DNA: TGCGCCAGCAGCCAAGCAGCGACAGGACCCAATGAGCAGTTCTTC
D: -; size: -; J: TRBJ1-6; V: TRBV3-1/TRBV3-2; CDR3: CASSQDGAGDSPLHF; DNA: TGTGCCAGCAGCCAAGATGGGGCAGGGGATTCACCCCTCCACTTT
D: TRBD1; size: -; J: TRBJ1-5; V: TRBV28; CDR3: CASSLSQGAWGNQPQHF; DNA: TGTGCCAGCAGTTTATCCCAGGGGGCCTGGGGCAATCAGCCCCAGCATTTT
D: -; size: -; J: TRBJ1-2; V: TRBV7-2; CDR3: CASSWGGPNYGYTF; DNA: TGTGCCAGCAGCTGGGGGGGCCCCAACTATGGCTACACCTTC
D: -; size: -; J: TRBJ1-2; V: TRBV28; CDR3: CASRTYGSLYGYTF; DNA: TGTGCCAGCAGGACCTACGGGAGCCTATATGGCTACACCTTC
D: TRBD2; size: -; J: TRBJ2-7; V: TRBV18; CDR3: CASTSGRRFEQYF; DNA: TGTGCCAGCACTAGCGGGAGGCGGTTCGAGCAGTACTTC
D: TRBD1; size: -; J: TRBJ2-7; V: TRBV29-1; CDR3: CSVSGGLSYEQYF; DNA: TGCAGCGTTTCAGGGGGCCTCTCCTACGAGCAGTACTTC
D: TRBD1; size: -; J: TRBJ1-1; V: TRBV7-6; CDR3: CASSLGWTGPGEAFF; DNA: TGTGCCAGCAGCTTAGGGTGGACAGGACCCGGTGAAGCTTTCTTT
D: -; size: -; J: TRBJ1-1; V: TRBV7-2; CDR3: CASSPSGYNTEAFF; DNA: TGTGCCAGCAGCCCCTCGGGGTACAACACTGAAGCTTTCTTT
D: -; size: -; J: TRBJ2-5; V: TRBV29-1; CDR3: CTGSGLYQETQYF; DNA: TGCACCGGTAGCGGCCTTTACCAAGAGACCCAGTACTTC
D: -; size: -; J: TRBJ2-1; V: TRBV2; CDR3: CASSDWADDNEQFF; DNA: TGTGCCAGCAGTGATTGGGCTGACGACAATGAGCAGTTCTTC
D: TRBD1; size: -; J: TRBJ1-1; V: TRBV7-2; CDR3: CASSLDGQGTEAFF; DNA: TGTGCCAGCAGCTTAGACGGACAGGGGACTGAAGCTTTCTTT
D: -; size: few; J: TRBJ1-1; V: TRBV18; CDR3: CASSPAGQGTEAFF; DNA: TGTGCCAGCTCCCCAGCCGGACAAGGCACTGAAGCTTTCTTT
D: TRBD1; size: -; J: TRBJ2-5; V: TRBV5-1; CDR3: CASSPRGGTGVNQETQYF; DNA: TGCGCCAGCAGCCCCCGAGGGGGGACAGGGGTTAACCAAGAGACCCAGTACTTC
D: TRBD1; size: -; J: TRBJ1-4; V: TRBV7-9; CDR3: CASSFTGGFREKLFF; DNA: TGTGCCAGCAGCTTCACAGGGGGCTTTCGAGAAAAACTGTTTTTT
D: -; size: -; J: TRBJ2-2; V: TRBV2; CDR3: CASKGTAGTGELFF; DNA: TGTGCCAGCAAGGGGACGGCGGGGACCGGGGAGCTGTTTTTT
D: TRBD2; size: -; J: TRBJ2-7; V: TRBV7-9; CDR3: CASSPGLASNEQYF; DNA: TGTGCCAGCAGCCCGGGACTAGCCTCCAACGAGCAGTACTTC
D: TRBD1; size: -; J: TRBJ2-7; V: TRBV4-1; CDR3: CASSRQGDSYEQYF; DNA: TGCGCCAGCTCCCGACAGGGCGACTCCTACGAGCAGTACTTC
D: TRBD1; size: few; J: TRBJ1-1; V: TRBV19; CDR3: CATAPGQGGTEAFF; DNA: TGTGCCACCGCGCCGGGACAGGGGGGCACTGAAGCTTTCTTT
D: -; size: -; J: TRBJ2-5; V: TRBV19; CDR3: CASGMAGETQYF; DNA: TGTGCCAGTGGTATGGCGGGCGAGACCCAGTACTTC
D: -; size: -; J: TRBJ2-7; V: TRBV28; CDR3: CASSLAHPTPYEQYF; DNA: TGTGCCAGCAGCCTGGCACACCCCACGCCCTACGAGCAGTACTTC
D: -; size: -; J: TRBJ2-3; V: TRBV5-4; CDR3: CASSSEQGWTSTQYF; DNA: TGTGCCAGCAGCTCAGAACAGGGGTGGACTAGCACGCAGTATTTT
D: -; size: -; J: TRBJ1-4; V: TRBV5-4; CDR3: CASSTRQERNEKLFF; DNA: TGTGCCAGCAGCACTCGACAGGAGCGAAATGAAAAACTGTTTTTT
D: -; size: -; J: TRBJ2-2; V: TRBV5-1; CDR3: CASNDPRGIGELFF; DNA: TGCGCCAGCAACGACCCCAGGGGTATCGGGGAGCTGTTTTTT
D: TRBD2; size: -; J: TRBJ2-2; V: TRBV24-1; CDR3: CATSDFGGGPNTGELFF; DNA: TGTGCCACCAGTGATTTTGGCGGGGGTCCCAACACCGGGGAGCTGTTTTTT
D: TRBD1; size: few; J: TRBJ1-2; V: TRBV19; CDR3: CASSPARDRLYGYTF; DNA: TGTGCCAGTAGTCCCGCACGGGACAGACTCTATGGCTACACCTTC
D: -; size: -; J: TRBJ2-3; V: TRBV30; CDR3: CAWSGGADTQYF; DNA: TGTGCCTGGAGTGGGGGCGCAGATACGCAGTATTTT
D: TRBD1; size: -; J: TRBJ2-7; V: TRBV5-5; CDR3: CASSFTRDRGYEQYF; DNA: TGTGCCAGCAGCTTTACCCGGGACAGGGGGTACGAGCAGTACTTC
D: TRBD1; size: once; J: TRBJ1-2; V: TRBV29-1; CDR3: CSVVGQGDYGYTF; DNA: TGCAGCGTTGTTGGACAGGGGGACTATGGCTACACCTTC
D: -; size: few; J: TRBJ1-4; V: TRBV10-3; CDR3: CAISEGQGEKLFF; DNA: TGTGCCATCAGTGAGGGGCAGGGCGAAAAACTGTTTTTT
D: TRBD1; size: -; J: TRBJ2-1; V: TRBV29-1; CDR3: CSVEAAISVPGGRLF; DNA: TGCAGCGTTGAAGCGGCCATAAGCGTACCAGGGGGTCGCCTCTTC
D: -; size: -; J: TRBJ2-5; V: TRBV10-3; CDR3: CAISGGHQETQYF; DNA: TGTGCCATCAGTGGCGGTCACCAAGAGACCCAGTACTTC
D: -; size: -; J: TRBJ2-6; V: TRBV16; CDR3: CASSHHREANVLTF; DNA: TGTGCCAGCAGCCATCACAGGGAGGCCAACGTCCTGACTTTC
D: -; size: -; J: TRBJ2-6; V: TRBV11-2; CDR3: CASSFSGGSGANVLTF; DNA: TGTGCCAGCAGCTTCTCAGGAGGCTCTGGGGCCAACGTCCTGACTTTC
D: -; size: -; J: TRBJ1-5; V: TRBV12-3/TRBV12-4; CDR3: CASSLESSPQHF; DNA: TGTGCCAGCAGTTTAGAATCATCGCCCCAGCATTTT
D: -; size: -; J: TRBJ2-3; V: TRBV7-2; CDR3: CASSFGGVGPQYF; DNA: TGTGCCAGCAGCTTCGGCGGAGTGGGGCCGCAGTATTTT
D: -; size: once; J: TRBJ1-5; V: TRBV5-1; CDR3: CASSSESLDQPQHF; DNA: TGCGCCAGCAGCTCCGAGTCTTTGGATCAGCCCCAGCATTTT
D: TRBD1; size: -; J: TRBJ1-1; V: TRBV5-1; CDR3: CASSLWTGAEAFF; DNA: TGCGCCAGCAGCTTGTGGACAGGAGCCGAAGCTTTCTTT
D: TRBD2; size: -; J: TRBJ2-3; V: TRBV5-1; CDR3: CASSLPLAGGPADTQYF; DNA: TGCGCCAGCAGCTTGCCTCTAGCGGGGGGGCCGGCAGATACGCAGTATTTT